The 15 T cell receptor gamma chains reported below all come from one sample, sequenced in a study of γδ T cells in repeated Plasmodium falciparum infection. TCRdb reanalysed the multiplex PCR reads via CATT. The table lists some 30,000 gamma-chain clones, more than 1.4% of them singletons. Flow sorting of PBMC yielded separate Vgamma9/Vdelta2+ and Vdelta2-negative gammadelta T cell populations for bulk repertoire analysis. The material sequenced was gamma-delta T cells from blood. These receptors originate from a pool of human donors (malaria-infected and uninfected, not separated).

As concerns this clone: The protein TCRdb gives is from a much larger clone and does not agree with this DNA's translation at residue 3, likely a read error; the protein shown here comes from the DNA. The chain couples TRGV3 to TRGJ1 or TRGJ2. The J gene is absent in TCRdb and was assigned here via DNA matching to germline. Germline V gene sequence: CDR1 VTNTFY, CDR2 YDVSTARD (reference sequence). The CDR3 sequence is 13 residues long. The CDR3 sequence: CAPWDRQNYKKLF. For the CDR3, the DNA is TGTGCCCCCTGGGACAGGCAGAATTATAAGAAACTCTTT.

A word on this clone: This DNA's translation and the protein TCRdb lists, from a much larger clone, do not match at residue 7, likely due to a read error; the protein shown is translated from the DNA. The V and J genes are TRGV4 and TRGJ1 or TRGJ2. The J gene is not listed in TCRdb, so it was assigned here from a DNA match to germline. V lost 0 bases to trimming and J lost 0 bases; unmatched junction nucleotides: 5. This CDR3 is built from 15 residues. The germline V gene encodes CDR1 EGSTGY and CDR2 YDSYTSSV. CDR3 loop: CATWDGRTNYYKKLF. CDR3 DNA: TGTGCCACCTGGGATGGGCGCACGAATTATTATAAGAAACTCTTT.

With regard to this clone: The likely explanation is a read error, given a far larger clone one base away. The chain links TRGV8 to TRGJP2. In the absence of a J gene in TCRdb, the DNA was matched to germline to assign it here. CDR3 length: 17 amino acids. V was pared by 3 bases and J by 5 bases, with 15 bases of the junction left unmatched. Germline-derived CDR1 and CDR2 are VENAVY and YDSYNSRV. CDR3 region: CATWDFSGRSSDWIKTF. In DNA, the CDR3 is TGTGCCACCTGGGATTTTTCGGGTAGGAGCAGTGATTGGATCAAGACGTTT.

Points on this clone: TCRdb's listed protein matches a much larger clone and diverges from this DNA's translation at residue 9, likely through a read error; the protein shown comes from the DNA. This chain joins TRGV9 and TRGJ1 or TRGJ2. Germline matching of the DNA provided the J gene here, since TCRdb leaves it blank. Trimming took 0 bases from V and 9 from J; bases not matched to a gene: 8. CDR3 length equals 13 residues. Germline-derived CDR1 and CDR2 are GITISATS and ISYDGTV (reference sequence). CDR3 residues: CALWEVKGFKKLF. The CDR3 DNA is TGTGCCTTGTGGGAGGTGAAAGGTTTTAAGAAACTCTTT.

This clone appeared many times. CDR3 sequence reads: CATWDINYKKLF. As DNA, the CDR3 is TGTGCCACCTGGGATATTAATTATAAGAAACTCTTT. The chain uses TRGV5 and TRGJ1 or TRGJ2. The J gene, not given by TCRdb, was assigned here from a germline match of the nucleotide sequence. CDR3 length: 12 amino acids. The trim removed 4 bases at V and 5 bases at J, leaving 5 bases unmatched. Germline CDR1 VINAFY, CDR2 YDVSNSKD.

This clone was picked up a small number of times. For this DNA, TCRdb reports the protein of a much larger clone, which diverges at residue 2, most likely from a read error; the protein presented here is translated directly from the DNA. This chain links TRGV2 with TRGJP1. In the absence of a J gene in TCRdb, the DNA was matched to germline to assign it here. This CDR3 comprises 14 residues. CDR1 EGSNGY and CDR2 YDSYNSKV come from the germline V gene. This chain's CDR3 is CTTWDGQTGWFKIF. The CDR3 DNA is TGTACCACCTGGGACGGTCAAACTGGTTGGTTCAAGATATTT.

This clone was found many times. A read error likely explains why the TCRdb protein, taken from a much larger clone, differs from this DNA's translation at residue 3; the protein shown is translated from the DNA. The J gene is TRGJ1 or TRGJ2, the V gene TRGV5. The J gene, left out of TCRdb, was set here by checking the DNA against germline. Germline V CDR1 and CDR2: VINAFY, YDVSNSKD. CDR3 length: 10 amino acids. As DNA, the CDR3 is TGTGCCCCCTGGGCCTATAAGAAACTCTTT. Encoded protein: CAPWAYKKLF.

This clone was found a few times. The amino acid sequence in TCRdb belongs to a much larger clone and departs from this DNA's translation at residue 3, likely a sequencing read error; the sequence shown is translated from the DNA. The chain couples TRGV4 to TRGJ1 or TRGJ2. The J gene, left out of TCRdb, was set here by checking the DNA against germline. The germline CDR1 and CDR2 sequences are EGSTGY and YDSYTSSV. This CDR3 has 13 amino acids. The CDR3 sequence is CAPWDGDYYKKLF. The CDR3 DNA reads as TGTGCCCCCTGGGATGGCGATTATTATAAGAAACTCTTT.

This clone was picked up many times. V is TRGV4 and J is TRGJ1 or TRGJ2. TCRdb carries no J gene annotation; the J gene was assigned here by matching the DNA with germline. Germline-derived CDR1 and CDR2 are EGSTGY and YDSYTSSV. Losses at the gene ends were 4 bases for V and 12 bases for J; bases not matched to a gene: 12. This CDR3 contains 12 residues. CDR3 coding DNA: TGTGCCACCTGGGACCCGCCCGGACGGAAACTCTTT. Amino acids: CATWDPPGRKLF.

This clone was detected a few times. TCRdb pairs this DNA with a much larger clone's protein that differs at residue 3, likely a read error; the protein shown was translated from the DNA. The rearrangement links TRGV8 to TRGJP2. The CDR3 runs 13 residues. Looked up from germline, CDR1 is VENAVY and CDR2 is YDSYNSRV. CDR3 sequence reads: CAAWDRRDWIKTF. CDR3 nucleotides: TGTGCCGCCTGGGATAGGCGTGATTGGATCAAGACGTTT.

In its sample, this clone was seen a few times. For this DNA, TCRdb reports the protein of a much larger clone, which diverges at residue 5, most likely from a read error; the protein presented here is translated directly from the DNA. This chain connects TRGV9 to TRGJP. TCRdb leaves out the J gene; it was filled in here by matching the DNA to germline. CDR3 size: 17 residues. Germline CDR1 and CDR2: GITISATS and ISYDGTV (reference sequence). With 5 bases clipped from V and 6 bases from J, the junction kept 10 bases outside the gene matches. CDR3 residues: CALWGAASELGKKIKVF. CDR3 in DNA: TGTGCCTTGTGGGGGGCCGCCTCAGAGTTGGGCAAAAAAATCAAGGTATTT.

This clone was detected many times. TCRdb's protein, taken from a much larger clone, differs from this DNA's translation at residue 5, likely owing to a read error; the protein displayed comes from the DNA. V is TRGV3 and J is TRGJ1 or TRGJ2. TCRdb supplies no J gene; here it was assigned by aligning the nucleotide sequence to germline. V lost 4 bases and J lost 7; bases outside the gene matches: 7. This CDR3 is 12 amino acids long. Germline V gene data show CDR1 as VTNTFY and CDR2 as YDVSTARD (reference sequence). Here the CDR3 reads CATWEEEYKKLF. CDR3 coding DNA: TGTGCCACCTGGGAAGAGGAGTATAAGAAACTCTTT.

At least ten counts were recorded for this clone. The translation of this DNA and the TCRdb protein of a much larger clone differ at residue 5, probably owing to a read error; the protein shown here is translated from the DNA. DNA for the CDR3: TGTGCCTTGTGGGGGCCGTCTTATTATAAGAAACTCTTT. This codes for CALWGPSYYKKLF. The chain recombines TRGV9 with TRGJ1 or TRGJ2. The J gene comes from matching the DNA to germline here; TCRdb lacks it. After removal of 5 bases from V and 3 bases from J, the junction contained 7 bases not matched to a gene. Germline-derived CDR1 and CDR2 are GITISATS and ISYDGTV (reference sequence). The CDR3 covers 13 residues.

This clone was counted ten times or more. TCRdb attributes to this sequence the protein of a much larger clone, which differs from the DNA translation at residue 8; a read error is likely, and the protein displayed is translated from the DNA. The chain employs TRGV3 and TRGJP2. The CDR3 is 12 amino acids. V shed 0 bases, J shed 12 bases, and the junction held 4 bases outside the gene matches. Per germline, CDR1 VTNTFY and CDR2 YDVSTARD (reference sequence). DNA of the CDR3: TGTGCCACCTGGGACAGGGATGGGATCAAGACGTTT. Its protein product is CATWDRDGIKTF.

This clone has only a few counts. It differs at one base from a far larger clone, so likely a read error. Other DNA sequences within the sample encode an identical CDR3. This rearrangement joins TRGV9 to TRGJ1 or TRGJ2. Matching the DNA to germline supplied the J gene, which TCRdb does not give. The junction had 11 bases not matched to a gene; V was cut back by 3 bases and J by 9 bases. This CDR3 comprises 13 residues. Germline V gene lookup returns CDR1 GITISATS and CDR2 ISYDGTV (reference sequence). Here the CDR3 reads CALWETPWSKKLF. CDR3 nucleotides: TGTGCCTTGTGGGAGACCCCATGGTCTAAGAAACTCTTT.